The clone carrying this TCR beta chain was seen only once. The assay was immunoSEQ multiplex PCR, and TCRdb's table has in-frame clones only and misses some. This repertoire shows about 82,000 clones, around four fifths found once; its top ten account for approximately 20%. This CDR3 spans 14 amino acids. Trimming took 1 base from V and 4 from J, leaving 10 bases between them. In germline, CDR1 is SGHTA, CDR2 FQGNSA. This sample was taken from a study of blood T cell repertoires in COVID-19. Turning to the study itself: Material from acute and convalescent COVID-19 was sourced from the United States, Italy and Spain. Sources were T cells, B-cell-depleted T cells, or PBMCs; the material itself was cDNA or gDNA.

This clonotype was obtained from an elderly man with active or convalescent COVID-19. Sequences were obtained from peripheral blood. The rearrangement links TRBV7-2 to TRBJ1-2; maybe TRBD1 (5 bases). This chain's CDR3 is CASSLVDSIYGYTF. DNA of the CDR3: TGTGCCAGCAGCTTAGTCGACAGCATCTATGGCTACACCTTC.